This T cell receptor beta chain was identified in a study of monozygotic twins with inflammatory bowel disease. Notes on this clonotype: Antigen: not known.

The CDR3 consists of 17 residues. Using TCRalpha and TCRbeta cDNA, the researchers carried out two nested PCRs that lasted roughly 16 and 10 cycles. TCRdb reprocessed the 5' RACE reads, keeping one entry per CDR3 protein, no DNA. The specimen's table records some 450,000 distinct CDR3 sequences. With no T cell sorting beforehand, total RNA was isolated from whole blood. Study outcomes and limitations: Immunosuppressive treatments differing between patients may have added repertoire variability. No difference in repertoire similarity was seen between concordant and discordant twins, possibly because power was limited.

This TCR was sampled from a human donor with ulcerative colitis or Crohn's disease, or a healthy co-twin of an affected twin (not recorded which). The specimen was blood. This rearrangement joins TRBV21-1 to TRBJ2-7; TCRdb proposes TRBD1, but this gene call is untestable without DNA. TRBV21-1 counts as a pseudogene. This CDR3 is CASSPCERADITYEQYF.